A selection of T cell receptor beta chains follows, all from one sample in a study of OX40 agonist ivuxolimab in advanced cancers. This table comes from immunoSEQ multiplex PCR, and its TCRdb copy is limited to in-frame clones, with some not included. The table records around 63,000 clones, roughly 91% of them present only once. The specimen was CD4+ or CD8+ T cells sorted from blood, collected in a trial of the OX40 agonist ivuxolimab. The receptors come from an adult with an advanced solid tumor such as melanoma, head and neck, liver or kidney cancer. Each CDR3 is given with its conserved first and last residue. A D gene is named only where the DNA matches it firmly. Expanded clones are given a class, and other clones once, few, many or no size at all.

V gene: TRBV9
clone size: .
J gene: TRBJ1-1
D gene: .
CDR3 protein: CASSVGGVGHTEAFF
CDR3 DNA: TGTGCCAGCAGCGTTGGGGGGGTTGGGCACACTGAAGCTTTCTTT

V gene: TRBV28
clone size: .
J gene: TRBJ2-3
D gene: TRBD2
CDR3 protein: CASSPPAGLAGGDTDTQYF
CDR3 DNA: TGTGCCAGCAGCCCTCCTGCGGGACTAGCGGGAGGGGACACAGATACGCAGTATTTT

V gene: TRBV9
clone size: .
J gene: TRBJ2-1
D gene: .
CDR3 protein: CASSVDSPEGEQFF
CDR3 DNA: TGTGCCAGCAGCGTAGACAGTCCAGAGGGGGAGCAGTTCTTC

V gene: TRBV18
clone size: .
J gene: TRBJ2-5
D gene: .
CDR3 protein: CASSDQETQYF
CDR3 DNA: TGTGCCAGCTCAGACCAAGAGACCCAGTACTTC

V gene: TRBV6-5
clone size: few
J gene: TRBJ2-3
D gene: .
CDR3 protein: CASIGRASTDTQYF
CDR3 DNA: TGTGCCAGCATAGGCAGGGCAAGCACAGATACGCAGTATTTT

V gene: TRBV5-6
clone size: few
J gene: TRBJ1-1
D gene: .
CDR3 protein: CASSLDGGTTEAFF
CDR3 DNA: TGTGCCAGCAGCTTGGATGGGGGGACCACTGAAGCTTTCTTT

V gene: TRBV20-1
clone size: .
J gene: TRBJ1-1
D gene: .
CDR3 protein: CSATEAFF
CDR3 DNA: TGCAGTGCTACCGAAGCTTTCTTT

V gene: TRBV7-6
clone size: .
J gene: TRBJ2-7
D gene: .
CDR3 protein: CASSSPDSGSYEQYF
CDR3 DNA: TGTGCCAGCAGCTCCCCAGACAGTGGCTCCTACGAGCAGTACTTC

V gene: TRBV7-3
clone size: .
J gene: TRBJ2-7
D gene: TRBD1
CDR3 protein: CASSWTGEDEQYF
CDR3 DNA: TGTGCCAGCAGCTGGACAGGGGAGGACGAGCAGTACTTC

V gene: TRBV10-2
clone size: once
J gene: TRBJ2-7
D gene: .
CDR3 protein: CASSGPLEQYF
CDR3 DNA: TGCGCCAGCAGTGGCCCGTTGGAGCAGTACTTC

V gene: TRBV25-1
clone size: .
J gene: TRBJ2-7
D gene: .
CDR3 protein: CASSERGTGAYEQYF
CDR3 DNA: TGTGCCAGCAGTGAACGCGGGACGGGAGCCTACGAGCAGTACTTC

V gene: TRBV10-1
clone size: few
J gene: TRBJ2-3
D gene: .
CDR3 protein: CASSRGADTQYF
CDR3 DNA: TGCGCCAGCAGTAGGGGCGCAGATACGCAGTATTTT

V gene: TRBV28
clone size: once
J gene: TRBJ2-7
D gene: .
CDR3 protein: CASSPGYRLSYEQYF
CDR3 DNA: TGTGCCAGCAGTCCTGGCTACAGGCTTTCCTACGAGCAGTACTTC

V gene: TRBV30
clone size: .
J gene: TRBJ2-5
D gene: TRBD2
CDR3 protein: CAWSGTRLDQWELETQYF
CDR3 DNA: TGTGCCTGGAGCGGGACTAGGCTGGACCAATGGGAGTTAGAGACCCAGTACTTC

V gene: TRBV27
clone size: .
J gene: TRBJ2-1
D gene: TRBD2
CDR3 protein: CASSFTGTSGINEQFF
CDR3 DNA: TGTGCCAGCAGTTTCACCGGGACTAGCGGGATTAATGAGCAGTTCTTC

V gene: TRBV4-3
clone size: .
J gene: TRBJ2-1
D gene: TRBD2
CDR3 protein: CASSQVVASGGYEQFF
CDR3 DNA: TGCGCCAGCAGCCAAGTAGTGGCTAGCGGGGGATATGAGCAGTTCTTC

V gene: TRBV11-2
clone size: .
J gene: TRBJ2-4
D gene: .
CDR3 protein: CASSFSAGGIGKNIQYF
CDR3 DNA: TGTGCCAGCAGCTTTAGTGCAGGCGGCATAGGCAAAAACATTCAGTACTTC

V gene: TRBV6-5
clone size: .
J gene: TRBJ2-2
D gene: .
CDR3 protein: CASSLLQGITGELFF
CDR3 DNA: TGTGCCAGCAGTTTATTGCAGGGGATCACCGGGGAGCTGTTTTTT

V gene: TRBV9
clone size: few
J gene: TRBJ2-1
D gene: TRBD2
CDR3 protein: CASSLAGGPYNEQFF
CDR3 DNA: TGTGCCAGCAGCCTAGCGGGAGGCCCCTACAATGAGCAGTTCTTC

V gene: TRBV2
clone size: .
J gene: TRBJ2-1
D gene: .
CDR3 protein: CASSEQAEQFF
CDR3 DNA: TGTGCCAGCAGTGAACAGGCTGAGCAGTTCTTC

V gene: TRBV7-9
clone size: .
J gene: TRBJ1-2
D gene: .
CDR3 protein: CASSLSGQGIYGYTF
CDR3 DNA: TGTGCCAGCAGCTTATCGGGGCAGGGCATCTATGGCTACACCTTC

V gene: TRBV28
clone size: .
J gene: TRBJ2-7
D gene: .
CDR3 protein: CASSLTLGGGSYEQYF
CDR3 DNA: TGTGCCAGCAGTCTGACTCTAGGGGGAGGCTCCTACGAGCAGTACTTC

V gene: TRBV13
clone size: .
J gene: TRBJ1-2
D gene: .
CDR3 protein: CASSSGVDGYTF
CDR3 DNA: TGTGCCAGCAGCTCGGGAGTCGATGGCTACACCTTC

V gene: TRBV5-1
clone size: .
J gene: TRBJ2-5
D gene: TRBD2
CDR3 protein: CASSFSGSSSFETQYF
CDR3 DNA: TGCGCCAGCAGCTTTAGCGGGAGTAGTTCCTTTGAGACCCAGTACTTC

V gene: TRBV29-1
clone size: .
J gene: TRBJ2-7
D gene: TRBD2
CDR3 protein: CSVRRTSAYEQYF
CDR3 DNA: TGCAGCGTTCGGCGGACTAGCGCCTACGAGCAGTACTTC

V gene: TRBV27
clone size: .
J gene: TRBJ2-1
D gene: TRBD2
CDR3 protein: CASSRGLSGSFYNEQFF
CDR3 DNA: TGTGCCAGCAGTAGGGGACTAAGCGGGAGTTTCTACAATGAGCAGTTCTTC

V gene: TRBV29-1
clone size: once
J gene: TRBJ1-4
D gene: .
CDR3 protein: CSFMPRETNEKLFF
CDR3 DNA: TGCAGCTTCATGCCTCGGGAAACTAATGAAAAACTGTTTTTT

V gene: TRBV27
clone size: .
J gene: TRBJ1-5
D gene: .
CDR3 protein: CASSLAVNQPQHF
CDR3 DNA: TGTGCCAGCAGTTTAGCAGTCAATCAGCCCCAGCATTTT

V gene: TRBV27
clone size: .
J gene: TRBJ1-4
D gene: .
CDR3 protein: CASSLLTGVGPEKLFF
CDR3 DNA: TGTGCCAGCAGTTTACTCACTGGTGTGGGGCCTGAAAAACTGTTTTTT

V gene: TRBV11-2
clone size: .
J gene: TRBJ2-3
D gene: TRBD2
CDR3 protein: CASSLAPRREGRGDTQYF
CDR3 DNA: TGTGCCAGCAGCTTAGCTCCGAGGCGGGAGGGCCGGGGAGATACGCAGTATTTT

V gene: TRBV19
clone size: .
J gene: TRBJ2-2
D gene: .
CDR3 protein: CASNGGGSGELFF
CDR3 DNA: TGTGCCAGTAACGGGGGCGGGTCCGGGGAGCTGTTTTTT

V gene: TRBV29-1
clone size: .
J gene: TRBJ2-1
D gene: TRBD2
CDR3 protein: CSAIGTSGRGEQFF
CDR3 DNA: TGCAGCGCCATAGGGACTAGCGGGAGAGGAGAGCAGTTCTTC

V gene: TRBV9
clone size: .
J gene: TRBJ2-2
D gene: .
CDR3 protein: CASSVVLASNTGELFF
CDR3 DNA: TGTGCCAGCAGCGTAGTCCTAGCGTCGAACACCGGGGAGCTGTTTTTT

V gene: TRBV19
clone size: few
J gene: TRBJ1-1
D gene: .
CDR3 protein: CASSMRATEAFF
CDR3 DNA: TGTGCCAGTAGTATGAGGGCCACTGAAGCTTTCTTT

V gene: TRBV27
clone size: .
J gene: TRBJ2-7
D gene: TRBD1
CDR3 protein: CARKIPPMPGQGSYGQYF
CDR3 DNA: TGTGCCAGGAAGATCCCCCCAATGCCGGGACAGGGATCCTACGGGCAGTACTTC

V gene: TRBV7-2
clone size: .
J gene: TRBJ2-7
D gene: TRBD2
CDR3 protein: CASSLAGLATYEQYF
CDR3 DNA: TGTGCCAGCAGCTTGGCGGGACTAGCCACATACGAGCAGTACTTC

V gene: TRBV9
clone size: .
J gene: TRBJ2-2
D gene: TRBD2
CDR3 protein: CASSAQGSGRAGELFF
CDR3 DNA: TGTGCCAGCAGCGCTCAGGGGAGCGGGAGGGCCGGGGAGCTGTTTTTT

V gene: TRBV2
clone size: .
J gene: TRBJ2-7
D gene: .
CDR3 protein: CASSEKGRSDEQYF
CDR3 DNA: TGTGCCAGCAGTGAAAAGGGCAGGTCCGACGAGCAGTACTTC

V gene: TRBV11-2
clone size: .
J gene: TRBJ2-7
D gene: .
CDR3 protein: CASSLGQGVGQYF
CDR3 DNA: TGTGCCAGCAGCTTAGGGCAGGGTGTTGGGCAGTACTTC

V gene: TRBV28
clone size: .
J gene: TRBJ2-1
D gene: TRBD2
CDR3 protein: CASSHGLAGIRDNEQFF
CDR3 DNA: TGTGCCAGCAGTCACGGACTAGCGGGAATAAGGGACAATGAGCAGTTCTTC

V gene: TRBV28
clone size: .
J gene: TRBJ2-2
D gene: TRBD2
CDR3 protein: CASWDYGTSGRGELFF
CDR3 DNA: TGTGCCAGCTGGGATTATGGGACTAGCGGGAGGGGGGAGCTGTTTTTT

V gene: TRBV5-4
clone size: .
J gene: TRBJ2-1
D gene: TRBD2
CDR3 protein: CASSQRSGSYEQFF
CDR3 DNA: TGTGCCAGCAGCCAACGCAGCGGGAGCTATGAGCAGTTCTTC

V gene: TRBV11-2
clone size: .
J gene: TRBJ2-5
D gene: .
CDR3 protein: CASSLDSTGRAETQYF
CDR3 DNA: TGTGCCAGCAGCTTAGATTCTACAGGGCGGGCAGAGACCCAGTACTTC

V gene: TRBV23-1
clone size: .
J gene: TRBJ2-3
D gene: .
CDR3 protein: CASSQNPGPRTQYF
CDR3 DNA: TGCGCCAGCAGTCAAAACCCGGGCCCTAGGACGCAGTATTTT

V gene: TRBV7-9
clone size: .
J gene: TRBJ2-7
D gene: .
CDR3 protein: CASSSWAGSPYEQYF
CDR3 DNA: TGTGCCAGCAGCTCCTGGGCAGGGAGCCCCTACGAGCAGTACTTC

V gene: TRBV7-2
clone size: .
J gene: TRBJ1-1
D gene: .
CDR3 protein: CASSLPFGATEAFF
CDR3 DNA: TGTGCCAGCAGCTTACCCTTTGGCGCCACTGAAGCTTTCTTT

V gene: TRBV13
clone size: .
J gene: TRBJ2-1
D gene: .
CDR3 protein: CASSLSSDYNEQFF
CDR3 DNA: TGTGCCAGCAGCTTGTCCTCAGACTACAATGAGCAGTTCTTC

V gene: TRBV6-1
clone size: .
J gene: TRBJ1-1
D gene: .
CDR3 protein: CASSGGLGAVDTEAFF
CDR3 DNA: TGTGCCAGCAGTGGGGGTCTGGGGGCCGTAGACACTGAAGCTTTCTTT

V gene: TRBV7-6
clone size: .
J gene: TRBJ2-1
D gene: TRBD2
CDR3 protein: CASSFNSGRAYNEQFF
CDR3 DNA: TGTGCCAGCAGCTTCAACAGCGGGAGGGCCTACAATGAGCAGTTCTTC

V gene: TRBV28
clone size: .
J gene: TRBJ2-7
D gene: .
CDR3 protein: CASSPHIDEQYF
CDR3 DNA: TGTGCCAGCAGTCCCCATATCGACGAGCAGTACTTC